The 15 T cell receptor beta chains listed next were all sequenced from one sample in a study of T cells after yellow fever vaccination. One entry per CDR3 protein, called by TCRdb with MiXCR from the 5' RACE reads. The top ten clones hold roughly an eighth of a sample with nearly 550,000 distinct CDR3 sequences, around 21% of them seen once. Here the sequenced sample was PBMCs, taken 15 days after the yellow fever booster vaccination. The receptors derive from a man aged 25 to 40 who received the YFV17D yellow fever vaccine.

The V and J genes are TRBV27 and TRBJ2-7; 7 bases line up with TRBD2. Trimming removed 4 bases from V and 2 bases from J; junction bases left unmatched: 23. CDR3 length: 20 residues. CDR1 and CDR2 (germline): MNHEY, SMNVEV (reference sequence). CDR3 bases: TGTGCCAGCAGTTACCACCGGGTTCTAGCGGTGGGGGAGAAAACCTACGAGCAGTACTTC. Encoded protein: CASSYHRVLAVGEKTYEQYF.

This clonotype has just a few counts. V and J are TRBV11-2 and TRBJ2-1; 10 bases agree with TRBD1. CDR3 length equals 15 residues. V gave up 5 bases and J gave up 10 bases; unmatched junction bases: 11. CDR1 is SGHAT, CDR2 FQNNGV, per germline. CDR3 in amino acids: CASSRPGQGTYEQFF. The CDR3 nucleotides are TGTGCCAGCAGCAGGCCGGGACAGGGGACGTACGAGCAGTTCTTC.

This clonotype showed up just a few times. This CDR3 reads CASASQGLTLSTEAFF. CDR3 DNA sequence: TGTGCCAGCGCATCTCAGGGCCTAACCCTGAGCACTGAAGCTTTCTTT. The chain is built from TRBV7-9 and TRBJ1-1; a possible D gene is TRBD1 (5 bases). CDR1 is SEHNR, CDR2 FQNEAQ, per germline (reference sequence). V shed 8 bases and J shed 4 bases, with 23 bases lying between them. The CDR3 sequence is 16 residues long.

The chain has TRBV7-3 and TRBJ2-5, with unresolved D. Trimming removed 0 bases at V and 5 bases at J, with 13 bases between. Germline V gives CDR1 SGHTA, CDR2 FQGTGA. The CDR3 is 15 amino acids. The CDR3 loop reads CASSLTSAIGETQYF. CDR3 in DNA: TGTGCCAGCAGCTTAACGTCGGCAATCGGGGAGACCCAGTACTTC.

The chain uses TRBV15 and TRBJ1-5, with unresolved D. Trimming shortened V by 1 base and J by 3 bases, and 7 bases separated the two germline ends. This CDR3 contains 14 residues. CDR1 LNHNV and CDR2 YYDKDF come from the germline V gene (reference sequence). The chain's CDR3 is CATSRGSNNQPQHF. CDR3 coding DNA: TGTGCCACCAGCAGAGGCAGCAACAATCAGCCCCAGCATTTT. The entire variable domain, with the rest obtained from reference TRBV15 and TRBJ1-5, is as follows: DAMVIQNPRYQVTQFGKPVTLSCSQTLNHNVMYWYQQKSSQAPKLLFHYYDKDFNNEADTPDNFQSRRPNTSFCFLDIRSPGLGDTAMYLCATSRGSNNQPQHFGDGTRLSIL.

Many counts were recorded for this clonotype. J is TRBJ2-4 and V is TRBV19; no clear D gene. Trimming removed 11 bases from V and 2 bases from J, with 13 bases in between. The CDR3 has 13 residues. Germline V gives CDR1 LNHDA, CDR2 SQIVND (reference sequence). Here the CDR3 DNA reads TGTGCCTCGTCCCTGGAAACCAAAAACATTCAGTACTTC. It encodes CASSLETKNIQYF.

The V call is TRBV6-1, the J call TRBJ2-6; tentative D call: TRBD1 (5 bases). The CDR3 contains 15 residues. Germline-derived CDR1 and CDR2 are MNHNS and SASEGT. V was cut by 6 bases and J by 2 bases, with 11 bases left in between. The CDR3 reads CASRTPGPGANVLTF. The CDR3 DNA reads TGTGCCAGCAGAACTCCAGGGCCTGGGGCCAACGTCCTGACTTTC.

The chain carries TRBV29-1 and TRBJ2-5, with D unresolved. The germline gives CDR1 SQVTM, CDR2 ANQGSEA. The V gene lost 8 bases and the J gene lost 3 bases, with 10 bases spanning the gap. The CDR3 length is 11 residues. CDR3 bases: TGCAGCCAACTGGCTGAAGAGACCCAGTACTTC. Its translation is CSQLAEETQYF. The whole variable domain, remainder taken from reference TRBV29-1 and TRBJ2-5, is SAVISQKPSRDICQRGTSLTIQCQVDSQVTMMFWYRQQPGQSLTLIATANQGSEATYESGFVIDKFPISRPNLTFSTLTVSNMSPEDSSIYLCSQLAEETQYFGPGTRLLVL.

CDR3 protein: CASSLVALQGARFF. CDR3 nucleotide sequence: TGTGCCAGCAGCTTAGTGGCCTTACAGGGGGCGCGATTCTTC. This chain connects TRBV7-2 to TRBJ2-1; 9 nucleotides match TRBD1. The V segment lost 1 base and the J segment 16 bases; nucleotides outside the gene matches: 11. Germline CDR1 reads SGHTA; CDR2 reads FQGNSA. This CDR3 region has 14 residues.

The rearrangement uses TRBV4-2 and TRBJ2-1, with a tentative D call TRBD2 (6 bases). The CDR3 loop spans 17 amino acids. The V gene's germline CDR1 is LGHNA and CDR2 YNFKEQ. The V end lost 4 bases, the J end lost 3 bases, and 19 bases lay between the germline ends. The chain's CDR3 is CASSPTGRGAYYNEQFF. The CDR3 DNA reads TGTGCCAGCAGCCCTACCGGGCGGGGCGCTTACTACAATGAGCAGTTCTTC.

The V call is TRBV9, the J call TRBJ2-5, with no clear D. Trimming removed 0 bases from V and 2 bases from J, with 5 bases in between. There are 13 residues in the CDR3. The germline V gene encodes CDR1 SGDLS and CDR2 YYNGEE. CDR3 DNA: TGTGCCAGCAGCGTAGGAGAGCAAGAGACCCAGTACTTC. It specifies CASSVGEQETQYF.

The chain couples TRBV9 to TRBJ1-4; D not certain. The germline V gene has CDR1 SGDLS and CDR2 YYNGEE. The CDR3 is 14 residues long. V gave up 2 bases and J gave up 6 bases, with 11 bases separating them. Written as DNA, the CDR3 is TGTGCCAGCAGCGTCCGGGCTAGGGATGAAAAACTGTTTTTT. Protein sequence: CASSVRARDEKLFF.

A few counts support this clonotype. The chain joins TRBV4-3 to TRBJ2-1; 7 nucleotides line up with TRBD2. CDR1 is LGHNA, CDR2 YSLEER, per germline. The CDR3 contains 16 residues. V lost 0 bases and J lost 7; bases outside the gene matches: 9. The CDR3 loop reads CASSQEAPGRGNEQFF. CDR3 coding DNA: TGCGCCAGCAGCCAAGAGGCTCCTGGGAGGGGTAATGAGCAGTTCTTC.

V usage is TRBV18 and J usage is TRBJ2-1, with 8 bases that match TRBD1. The V and J ends lost 3 bases and 8 bases, in that order; junction bases with no gene match: 9. The length of the CDR3 is 15 residues. Germline loops: CDR1 KGHSH, CDR2 LQKENI. CDR3 in amino acids: CASSPLRTGIHEQFF. DNA of the CDR3: TGTGCCAGCTCACCTCTTCGGACAGGGATACATGAGCAGTTCTTC.

This chain joins TRBV7-3 and TRBJ1-1; D remains unclear. The CDR3 spans 14 residues. V lost 2 bases and J 2 bases, leaving 9 bases between the germline ends. The germline gives CDR1 SGHTA, CDR2 FQGTGA. In DNA form, the CDR3 reads TGTGCCAGCAGCTTATCGCCGGGAAACACTGAAGCTTTCTTT. Translated, it gives CASSLSPGNTEAFF.